A selection of T cell receptor beta chains follows, all from one sample in a study of identical twins. A single record per CDR3 protein comes from TCRdb applying MiXCR to the 5' RACE reads. The sample lists hundreds of thousands of distinct CDR3 sequences, 21% occurring once. This sample was also put to use in a study of T cells expressing NK-cell markers.

The source material was PBMCs. These receptors came from a young woman in good health. Each CDR3 is given with its conserved first and last residue. Each record gives: CDR3 protein, CDR3 DNA, J gene, clone size, V gene, D gene. A D gene is named only where the DNA matches it firmly. The listing skips clone size in some rows; elsewhere it reads once, few, many or a size class.

CDR3: CASSQGAGANVLTF
DNA: TGTGCCAGCAGCCAGGGGGCTGGGGCCAACGTCCTGACTTTC
J: TRBJ2-6
size: many
V: TRBV2
D: TRBD1

CDR3: CSASRDRGLYEQYF
DNA: TGCAGTGCTAGCCGGGACAGGGGGCTATACGAGCAGTACTTC
J: TRBJ2-7
size: few
V: TRBV20-1
D: TRBD1

CDR3: CASRRTGRPYEQYF
DNA: TGTGCCAGCAGACGGACAGGGAGGCCCTACGAGCAGTACTTC
J: TRBJ2-7
size: -
V: TRBV12-3/TRBV12-4
D: TRBD1

CDR3: CASGTGMNTEAFF
DNA: TGTGCCAGCGGGACAGGGATGAACACTGAAGCTTTCTTT
J: TRBJ1-1
size: -
V: TRBV5-8
D: TRBD1

CDR3: CASRGQEGAYEQYF
DNA: TGTGCCAGCAGAGGCCAAGAGGGAGCCTACGAGCAGTACTTC
J: TRBJ2-7
size: -
V: TRBV12-3/TRBV12-4
D: -

CDR3: CASSLPGNGLHEQYF
DNA: TGCGCCAGCAGCTTGCCCGGCAATGGGCTACACGAGCAGTACTTC
J: TRBJ2-7
size: many
V: TRBV5-1
D: -

CDR3: CASSQGAGTQYF
DNA: TGTGCCAGCAGCCAAGGGGCGGGTACGCAGTATTTT
J: TRBJ2-3
size: -
V: TRBV11-2
D: -

CDR3: CASSHATGDGTQYF
DNA: TGTGCCAGCAGCCACGCAACAGGGGACGGGACCCAGTACTTC
J: TRBJ2-5
size: -
V: TRBV5-6
D: TRBD1

CDR3: CASSFGGAGQETQYF
DNA: TGCGCCAGCAGCTTTGGGGGGGCCGGACAAGAGACCCAGTACTTC
J: TRBJ2-5
size: -
V: TRBV5-1
D: -

CDR3: CSVEDREEEQETQYF
DNA: TGCAGCGTTGAAGATCGGGAAGAAGAACAAGAGACCCAGTACTTC
J: TRBJ2-5
size: -
V: TRBV29-1
D: -

CDR3: CASSLVQSTDTQYF
DNA: TGTGCCAGCAGCTTAGTGCAGTCCACAGATACGCAGTATTTT
J: TRBJ2-3
size: -
V: TRBV5-1
D: -

CDR3: CASSYLQLAGETQYF
DNA: TGTGCCAGCAGTTACCTCCAACTAGCGGGCGAGACCCAGTACTTC
J: TRBJ2-5
size: once
V: TRBV6-5
D: TRBD2

CDR3: CASSQGSVWSSRDEQFF
DNA: TGCGCCAGCAGCCAAGGATCCGTCTGGAGCTCTAGGGATGAGCAGTTCTTC
J: TRBJ2-1
size: few
V: TRBV4-3
D: -

CDR3: CASSFLPGTGNTGELFF
DNA: TGTGCCAGCAGCTTCTTACCAGGGACAGGGAACACCGGGGAGCTGTTTTTT
J: TRBJ2-2
size: -
V: TRBV7-2
D: TRBD1

CDR3: CSVTGTYEQYF
DNA: TGCAGCGTTACGGGAACCTACGAGCAGTACTTC
J: TRBJ2-7
size: few
V: TRBV29-1
D: -

CDR3: CSASTHEQYF
DNA: TGCAGTGCTAGTACCCACGAGCAGTACTTC
J: TRBJ2-7
size: few
V: TRBV20-1
D: -

CDR3: CASSTAGVTEREQYF
DNA: TGTGCCAGCAGTACAGCGGGGGTGACCGAGCGCGAGCAGTACTTC
J: TRBJ2-7
size: few
V: TRBV6-1
D: TRBD2

CDR3: CASSLAHEGELFF
DNA: TGTGCCAGCAGTTTAGCGCATGAGGGGGAACTGTTTTTT
J: TRBJ1-4
size: many
V: TRBV12-3/TRBV12-4
D: -

CDR3: CASSILPVDNEQFF
DNA: TGTGCCAGTAGTATACTCCCAGTAGACAATGAGCAGTTCTTC
J: TRBJ2-1
size: few
V: TRBV19
D: -

CDR3: CASSPTGTGGEQFF
DNA: TGTGCCAGCTCCCCGACCGGGACAGGGGGTGAGCAGTTCTTC
J: TRBJ2-1
size: -
V: TRBV9
D: TRBD1

CDR3: CSARDVGASYEQYF
DNA: TGCAGTGCTAGAGATGTGGGGGCCTCCTACGAGCAGTACTTC
J: TRBJ2-7
size: few
V: TRBV20-1
D: -

CDR3: CASSDPLEHYGYTF
DNA: TGTGCCAGCAGTGACCCCCTAGAACACTATGGCTACACCTTC
J: TRBJ1-2
size: -
V: TRBV6-4
D: -

CDR3: CASSSRGEGSNEQFF
DNA: TGCGCCAGCAGCTCCCGGGGTGAGGGTTCCAATGAGCAGTTCTTC
J: TRBJ2-1
size: few
V: TRBV5-1
D: -

CDR3: CAISYYTSGGTEQYF
DNA: TGTGCCATCAGCTACTACACTAGCGGGGGGACCGAGCAGTACTTC
J: TRBJ2-7
size: many
V: TRBV10-3
D: TRBD2

CDR3: CASNRLDSYNEQFF
DNA: TGTGCCAGTAATAGGCTAGACTCCTACAATGAGCAGTTCTTC
J: TRBJ2-1
size: -
V: TRBV19
D: -

CDR3: CASRGYSRDEQYF
DNA: TGTGCCAGCCGAGGTTATTCCCGGGACGAGCAGTACTTC
J: TRBJ2-7
size: -
V: TRBV2
D: -

CDR3: CASSWGLQATGELFF
DNA: TGTGCCAGCAGCTGGGGACTCCAGGCCACCGGGGAGCTGTTTTTT
J: TRBJ2-2
size: few
V: TRBV28
D: -